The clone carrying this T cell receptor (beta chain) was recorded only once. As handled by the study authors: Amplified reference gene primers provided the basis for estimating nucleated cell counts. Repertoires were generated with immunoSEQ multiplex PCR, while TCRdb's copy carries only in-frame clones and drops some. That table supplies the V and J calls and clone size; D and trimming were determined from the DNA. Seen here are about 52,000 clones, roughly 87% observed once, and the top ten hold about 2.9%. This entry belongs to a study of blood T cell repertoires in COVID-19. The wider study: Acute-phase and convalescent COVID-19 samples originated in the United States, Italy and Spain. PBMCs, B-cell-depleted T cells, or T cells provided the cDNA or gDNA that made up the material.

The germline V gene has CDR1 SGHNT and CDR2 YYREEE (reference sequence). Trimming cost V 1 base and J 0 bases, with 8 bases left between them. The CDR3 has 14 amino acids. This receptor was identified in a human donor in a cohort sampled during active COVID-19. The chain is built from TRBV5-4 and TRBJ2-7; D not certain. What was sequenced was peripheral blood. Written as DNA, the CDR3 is TGTGCCAGCAGCTTGTCATACGGCTCCTACGAGCAGTACTTC. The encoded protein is CASSLSYGSYEQYF.